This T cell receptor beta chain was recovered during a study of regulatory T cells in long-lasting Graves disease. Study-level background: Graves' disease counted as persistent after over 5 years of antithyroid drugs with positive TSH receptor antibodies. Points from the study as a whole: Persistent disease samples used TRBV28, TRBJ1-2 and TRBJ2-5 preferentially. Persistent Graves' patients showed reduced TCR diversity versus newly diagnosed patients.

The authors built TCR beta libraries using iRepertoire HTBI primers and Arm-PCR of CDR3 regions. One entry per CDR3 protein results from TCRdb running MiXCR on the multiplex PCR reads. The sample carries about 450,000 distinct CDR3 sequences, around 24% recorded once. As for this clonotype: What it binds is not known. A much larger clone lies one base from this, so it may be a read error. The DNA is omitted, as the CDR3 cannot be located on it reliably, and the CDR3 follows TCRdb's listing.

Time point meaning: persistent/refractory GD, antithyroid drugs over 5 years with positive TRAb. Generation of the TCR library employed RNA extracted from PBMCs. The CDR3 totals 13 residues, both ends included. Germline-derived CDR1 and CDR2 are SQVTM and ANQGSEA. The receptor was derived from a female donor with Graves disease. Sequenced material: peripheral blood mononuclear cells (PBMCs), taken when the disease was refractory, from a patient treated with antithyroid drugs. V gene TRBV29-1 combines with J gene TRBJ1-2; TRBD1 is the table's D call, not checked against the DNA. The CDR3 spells CSVAGQGNYGCTF.